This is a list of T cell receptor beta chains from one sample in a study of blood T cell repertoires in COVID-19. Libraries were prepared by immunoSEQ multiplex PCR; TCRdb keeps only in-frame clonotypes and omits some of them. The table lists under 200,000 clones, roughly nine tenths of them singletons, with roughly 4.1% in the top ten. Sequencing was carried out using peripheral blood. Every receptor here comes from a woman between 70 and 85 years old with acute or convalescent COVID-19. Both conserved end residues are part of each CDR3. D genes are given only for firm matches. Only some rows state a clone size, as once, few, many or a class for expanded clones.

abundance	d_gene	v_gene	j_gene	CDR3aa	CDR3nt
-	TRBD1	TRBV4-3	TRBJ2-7	CASSQVSTGTGSYEQYF	TGCGCCAGCAGCCAAGTATCGACCGGGACAGGGTCCTACGAGCAGTACTTC
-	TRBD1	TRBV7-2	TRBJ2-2	CASSLNRGSGRTGELFF	TGTGCCAGCAGCTTAAACAGGGGAAGTGGTAGGACCGGGGAGCTGTTTTTT
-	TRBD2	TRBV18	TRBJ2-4	CASSHETSGSWLAKNIQYF	TGTGCCAGCTCGCATGAGACTAGCGGGAGTTGGCTAGCCAAAAACATTCAGTACTTC
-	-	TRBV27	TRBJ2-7	CASSPGGTHYEQYF	TGTGCCAGCAGTCCAGGCGGGACTCACTACGAGCAGTACTTC
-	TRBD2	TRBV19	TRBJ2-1	CASRIEGGGAIGPYNEQFF	TGTGCCAGTAGAATTGAGGGCGGGGGGGCCATCGGGCCCTACAATGAGCAGTTCTTC
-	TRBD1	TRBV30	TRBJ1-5	CAWRQAAGGPQHF	TGTGCCTGGAGGCAGGCGGCAGGGGGGCCCCAGCATTTT
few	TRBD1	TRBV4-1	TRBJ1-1	CASSQQDRGHAFF	TGCGCCAGCAGCCAACAGGACAGGGGGCATGCTTTCTTT
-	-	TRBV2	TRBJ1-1	CASSDASQGYTEAFF	TGTGCCAGCAGTGATGCGAGTCAGGGATACACTGAAGCTTTCTTT
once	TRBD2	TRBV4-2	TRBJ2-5	CASSQGGTSGSAETQYF	TGTGCCAGCAGCCAAGGGGGGACTAGCGGGAGTGCGGAGACCCAGTACTTC
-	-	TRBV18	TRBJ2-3	CASSATGSTDTQYF	TGTGCCAGCTCCGCAACAGGGAGCACAGATACGCAGTATTTT
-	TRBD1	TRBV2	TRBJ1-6	CASRLNDRVNSPLHF	TGTGCCAGCAGACTCAACGACAGGGTGAATTCACCCCTCCACTTT
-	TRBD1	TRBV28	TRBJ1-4	CASSEDRENEKLFF	TGTGCCAGCAGCGAGGACAGGGAGAATGAAAAACTGTTTTTT
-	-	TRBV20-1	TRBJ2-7	CSASDTGPSSYEQYF	TGCAGTGCTAGTGATACAGGGCCAAGCTCCTACGAGCAGTACTTC
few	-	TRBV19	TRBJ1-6	CASSIGGGESLHF	TGTGCCAGTAGTATCGGGGGTGGAGAATCCCTCCACTTT
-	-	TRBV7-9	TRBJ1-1	CASSLDRWNTEAFF	TGTGCCAGCAGCCTAGACAGATGGAACACTGAAGCTTTCTTT
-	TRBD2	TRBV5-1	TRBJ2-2	CASLSGGGTGELFF	TGCGCCAGCTTGTCGGGAGGAGGTACCGGGGAGCTGTTTTTT
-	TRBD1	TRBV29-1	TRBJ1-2	CSVADRGLGYTF	TGCAGCGTAGCCGACAGGGGGCTCGGCTACACCTTC
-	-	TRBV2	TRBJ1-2	CASSGGRKDGYTF	TGTGCCAGCAGCGGGGGGCGCAAAGATGGCTACACCTTC
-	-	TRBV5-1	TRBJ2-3	CASSYAAGQTSTDTQYF	TGCGCCAGCAGCTACGCGGCCGGACAGACTAGCACAGATACGCAGTATTTT
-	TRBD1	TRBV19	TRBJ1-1	CASSPGQVGNTEAFF	TGTGCCAGTAGTCCTGGACAGGTCGGGAACACTGAAGCTTTCTTT
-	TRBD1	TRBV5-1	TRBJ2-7	CASSQGTGGIEQYF	TGCGCCAGCAGCCAAGGGACAGGGGGCATCGAGCAGTACTTC
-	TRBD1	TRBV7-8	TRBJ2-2	CASSSPWGQGPNTGELFF	TGTGCCAGCAGCTCACCTTGGGGACAGGGGCCGAACACCGGGGAGCTGTTTTTT
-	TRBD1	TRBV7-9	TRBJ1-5	CASSSDRGNQPQHF	TGTGCCAGCAGCTCCGACAGGGGTAATCAGCCCCAGCATTTT
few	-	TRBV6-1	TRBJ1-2	CASSEDGLYGYTF	TGTGCCAGCAGTGAAGACGGACTCTATGGCTACACCTTC
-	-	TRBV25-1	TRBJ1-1	CASRSTGSGITEAFF	TGTGCCAGCAGATCCACAGGGTCCGGGATCACTGAAGCTTTCTTT
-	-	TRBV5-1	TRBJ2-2	CASSLGDRTNTGELFF	TGCGCCAGCAGCTTGGGCGACAGAACGAACACCGGGGAGCTGTTTTTT
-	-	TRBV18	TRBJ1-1	CASSPPSSMNTEAFF	TGTGCCAGCTCACCACCATCCAGTATGAACACTGAAGCTTTCTTT
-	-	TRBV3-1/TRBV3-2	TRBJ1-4	CASSHDRINTNEKLFF	TGTGCCAGCAGCCATGACAGGATCAACACTAATGAAAAACTGTTTTTT
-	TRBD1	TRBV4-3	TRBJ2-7	CASSQTVGTGSREQYF	TGCGCCAGCAGCCAAACCGTCGGGACAGGATCCCGCGAGCAGTACTTC
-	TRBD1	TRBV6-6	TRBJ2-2	CASSPPTGTSGELFF	TGTGCCAGCAGTCCACCGACAGGGACCTCCGGGGAGCTGTTTTTT
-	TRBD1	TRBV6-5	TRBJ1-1	CASSRPGQGNTEAFF	TGTGCCAGCAGTCGCCCCGGACAGGGGAACACTGAAGCTTTCTTT
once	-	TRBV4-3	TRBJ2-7	CASSSDGNSYEQYF	TGCGCCAGCAGTTCAGACGGGAACTCCTACGAGCAGTACTTC
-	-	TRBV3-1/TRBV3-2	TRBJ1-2	CASSQGYSYGYTF	TGTGCCAGCAGCCAAGGATACTCCTATGGCTACACCTTC
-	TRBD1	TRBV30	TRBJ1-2	CAWSVWTGNANGYTF	TGTGCCTGGAGTGTGTGGACAGGAAACGCAAATGGCTACACCTTC
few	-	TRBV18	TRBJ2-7	CASSPMQTVSNYEQYF	TGTGCCAGCTCACCAATGCAAACAGTCTCGAACTACGAGCAGTACTTC
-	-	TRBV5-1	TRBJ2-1	CASGISTGSYNEQFF	TGCGCCAGCGGCATTTCGACGGGATCCTACAATGAGCAGTTCTTC
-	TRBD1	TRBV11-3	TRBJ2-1	CASSFIQGNEQFF	TGTGCCAGCAGCTTTATACAGGGGAATGAGCAGTTCTTC
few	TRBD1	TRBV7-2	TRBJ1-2	CASSQGQGSRSGYTF	TGTGCCAGCAGCCAGGGACAGGGGTCCCGCTCTGGCTACACCTTC
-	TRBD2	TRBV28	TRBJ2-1	CASTPAIAGHNEQFF	TGTGCCAGCACCCCCGCGATAGCGGGACACAATGAGCAGTTCTTC
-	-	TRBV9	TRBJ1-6	CASSVGETGRGNSPLHF	TGTGCCAGCAGCGTAGGAGAAACAGGGAGGGGCAATTCACCCCTCCACTTT
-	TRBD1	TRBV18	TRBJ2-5	CASSPPGTGKETQYF	TGTGCCAGCTCACCGCCCGGGACAGGGAAAGAGACCCAGTACTTC
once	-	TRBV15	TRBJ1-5	CATSRVGGSNQPQHF	TGTGCCACCAGCAGAGTGGGGGGTAGCAATCAGCCCCAGCATTTT
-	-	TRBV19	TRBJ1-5	CASSRTRGGNQPQHF	TGTGCCAGTAGTAGGACCAGGGGTGGGAATCAGCCCCAGCATTTT
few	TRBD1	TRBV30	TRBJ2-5	CAWSVRGGLETQYF	TGTGCCTGGAGTGTACGAGGGGGCCTAGAGACCCAGTACTTC
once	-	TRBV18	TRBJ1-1	CASDRVTEPNTEAFF	TGTGCCAGTGATAGAGTTACAGAGCCGAACACTGAAGCTTTCTTT
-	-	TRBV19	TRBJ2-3	CARKGIRGHTDTQYF	TGTGCCAGGAAGGGGATCCGGGGACACACAGATACGCAGTATTTT
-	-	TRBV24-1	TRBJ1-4	CATSDATGSNEKLFF	TGTGCCACCAGTGATGCCACAGGTTCTAATGAAAAACTGTTTTTT
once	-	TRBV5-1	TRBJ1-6	CASSLGKGQPDHYSPLHF	TGCGCCAGCAGCTTGGGTAAAGGACAGCCGGACCATTATTCACCCCTCCACTTT
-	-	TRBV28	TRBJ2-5	CASSLGRTGRGQETQYF	TGTGCCAGCAGTTTAGGACGGACAGGGAGGGGGCAAGAGACCCAGTACTTC